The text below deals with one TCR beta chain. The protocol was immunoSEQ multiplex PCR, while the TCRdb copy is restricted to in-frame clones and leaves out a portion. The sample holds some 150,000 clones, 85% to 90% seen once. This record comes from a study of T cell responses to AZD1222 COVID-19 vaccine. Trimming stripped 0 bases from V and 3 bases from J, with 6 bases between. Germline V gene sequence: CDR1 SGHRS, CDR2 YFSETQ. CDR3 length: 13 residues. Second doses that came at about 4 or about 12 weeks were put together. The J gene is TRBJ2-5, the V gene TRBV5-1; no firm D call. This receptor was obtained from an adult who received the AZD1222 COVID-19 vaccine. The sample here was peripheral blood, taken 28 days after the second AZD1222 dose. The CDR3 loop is CASSLAAEETQYF. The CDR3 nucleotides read TGCGCCAGCAGCTTGGCAGCAGAAGAGACCCAGTACTTC.